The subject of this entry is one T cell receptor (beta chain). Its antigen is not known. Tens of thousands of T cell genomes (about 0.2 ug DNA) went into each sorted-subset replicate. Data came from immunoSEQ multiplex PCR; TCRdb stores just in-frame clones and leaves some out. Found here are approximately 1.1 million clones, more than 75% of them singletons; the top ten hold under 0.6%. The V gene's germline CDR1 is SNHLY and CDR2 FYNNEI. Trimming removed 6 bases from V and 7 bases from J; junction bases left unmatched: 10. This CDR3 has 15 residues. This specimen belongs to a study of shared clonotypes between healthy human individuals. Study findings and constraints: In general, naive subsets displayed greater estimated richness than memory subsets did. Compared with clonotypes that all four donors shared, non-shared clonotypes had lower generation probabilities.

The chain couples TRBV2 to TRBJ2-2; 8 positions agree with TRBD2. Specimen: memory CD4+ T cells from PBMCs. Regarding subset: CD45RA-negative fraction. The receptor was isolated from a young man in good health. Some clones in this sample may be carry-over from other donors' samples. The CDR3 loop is CASRVSGMGGGELFF. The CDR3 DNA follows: TGTGCCAGCAGGGTTAGCGGGATGGGCGGCGGGGAGCTGTTTTTT.